The present T cell receptor (beta chain) was sequenced within a study of cytomegalovirus exposure and HLA in healthy donors. Germline V gene lookup returns CDR1 MNHNS and CDR2 SASEGT. The CDR3 is 14 residues long. V dropped 7 bases and J dropped 3 bases, with 13 bases sitting between them. Researchers ran the PCR with 60 Vbeta and 13 Jbeta primers. Libraries were prepared by immunoSEQ multiplex PCR; TCRdb keeps only in-frame clonotypes and omits some of them. The sample holds roughly 190,000 clones, about 12% seen once. Details on this clone: Its matching antigen is unknown.

General study results and limits: Across donors, presence/absence analyses took sequencing depth to be roughly uniform.

Sequencing was done on a sample of PBMCs. The chain couples TRBV6-1 to TRBJ2-1; TRBD2 might be the D (6 bases). The receptor was isolated from a man aged 50-59 years in good health and CMV-seropositive. The CDR3 DNA is TGTGCCAGCATGCCAGCGGGCCTCTACAATGAGCAGTTCTTC. Translated: CASMPAGLYNEQFF.